What follows are 13 T cell receptor beta chains derived from one specimen sequenced in a study of T cell changes during pregnancy in multiple sclerosis. The assay was immunoSEQ multiplex PCR, and TCRdb's table has in-frame clones only and misses some. This sample has 40,000 to 45,000 clones, with more than 75% found just once. The starting material was CD8+ T cells from peripheral blood mononuclear cells, obtained after pregnancy. Every receptor here comes from a female donor in good health, enrolled as a control in a pregnancy study.

This clone showed up just once. This chain joins TRBV7-9 and TRBJ1-1, with 8 bases aligning to TRBD1. Germline CDR1 SEHNR, CDR2 FQNEAQ (reference sequence). With V trimmed by 7 bases and J by 0 bases, 7 bases remained unmatched. There are 15 residues in the CDR3. As DNA, the CDR3 is TGTGCCAGCATACCCCGACAGGGGATGAACACTGAAGCTTTCTTT. It is translated as CASIPRQGMNTEAFF.

This sequence joins TRBV6-6 and TRBJ2-7; 9 bases line up with TRBD1. The CDR3 has 14 residues. The ends lost 8 bases at V and 6 bases at J; junction bases unmatched: 11. Germline values: CDR1 MNHNY, CDR2 SVGAGI (reference sequence). Here the CDR3 reads CASVDGQGNGEQYF. The CDR3 nucleotides read TGTGCCAGCGTTGACGGACAGGGGAACGGCGAGCAGTACTTC.

The J gene is TRBJ2-3, the V gene TRBV5-1, with 8 nucleotides matching TRBD2. Germline V gene lookup returns CDR1 SGHRS and CDR2 YFSETQ. This CDR3 has 16 residues. After removal of 0 bases from V and 2 bases from J, the junction contained 5 bases not matched to a gene. This CDR3 is CASSLAGGGPTDTQYF. The CDR3, as DNA: TGCGCCAGCAGCTTGGCCGGGGGGGGACCCACAGATACGCAGTATTTT.

This chain links TRBV6-4 with TRBJ2-1; 12 nucleotides line up with TRBD2. In germline, CDR1 is MRHNA, CDR2 SNTAGT. V was clipped by 4 bases and J by 7 bases; unmatched bases: 5. There are 15 residues in the CDR3. CDR3 in amino acids: CASSASGGDRNEQFF. CDR3 bases: TGTGCCAGCAGTGCTAGCGGGGGGGATCGAAATGAGCAGTTCTTC.

J is TRBJ1-6 and V is TRBV5-1; 8 nucleotides agree with TRBD1. Losses at the gene ends were 1 base for V and 7 bases for J; bases not matched to a gene: 4. The CDR3 is 15 residues long. Germline V CDR1 and CDR2: SGHRS, YFSETQ. The CDR3 bases are TGCGCCAGCAGCTTGCGTCAGGGGGCAAATTCACCCCTCCACTTT. Protein: CASSLRQGANSPLHF. Complete variable domain (other parts from reference TRBV5-1 and TRBJ1-6): KAGVTQTPRYLIKTRGQQVTLSCSPISGHRSVSWYQQTPGQGLQFLFEYFSETQRNKGNFPGRFSGRQFSNSRSEMNVSTLELGDSALYLCASSLRQGANSPLHFGNGTRLTVT.

This rearrangement joins TRBV9 to TRBJ2-3, with TRBD2 matching 10 bases. This CDR3 comprises 17 residues. The J segment lost 3 bases and the V segment lost 4 bases, leaving 11 bases of the junction unmatched. CDR1 is SGDLS and CDR2 is YYNGEE in the germline V gene. CDR3 sequence: CASSSRTSGRVTDTQYF. CDR3 DNA sequence: TGTGCCAGCAGCTCACGGACTAGCGGAAGGGTGACAGATACGCAGTATTTT.

The rearrangement uses TRBV7-8 and TRBJ2-5; 7 nucleotides agree with TRBD2. This CDR3 has 15 amino acids. Germline V lookup: CDR1 SGHVS, CDR2 FQNEAQ. Trimming took 3 bases from V and 2 from J; bases not matched to a gene: 6. The CDR3 sequence: CASSFGAGGQETQYF. The CDR3 nucleotides read TGTGCCAGCAGCTTCGGGGCCGGGGGGCAAGAGACCCAGTACTTC. Full variable domain (outside the CDR3, taken from reference TRBV7-8 and TRBJ2-5): GAGVSQSPRYKVAKRGQDVALRCDPISGHVSLFWYQQALGQGPEFLTYFQNEAQLDKSGLPSDRFFAERPEGSVSTLKIQRTQQEDSAVYLCASSFGAGGQETQYFGPGTRLLVL.

This chain's CDR3 is CASSSLREELLKAFF. The DNA of the CDR3 is TGTGCCAGCAGTTCTCTCAGGGAAGAACTTCTGAAGGCTTTCTTT. V usage is TRBV28 and J usage is TRBJ1-1, with a possible D match to TRBD1 (5 bases). V gave up 4 bases and J gave up 11 bases, with 23 bases separating them. From germline, CDR1 is MDHEN and CDR2 SYDVKM. This CDR3 has 15 amino acids.

The genes are TRBV7-9 and TRBJ1-3; no definite D call. V was trimmed by 2 bases and J by 0 bases, leaving 11 bases between them. The CDR3 length is 16 residues. CDR1 and CDR2 from the germline V gene are SEHNR and FQNEAQ (reference sequence). The CDR3 DNA is TGTGCCAGCAGCTTAAACATCCCCAACTCTGGAAACACCATATATTTT. Amino acids: CASSLNIPNSGNTIYF.

CDR3 sequence reads: CASRRDRGPSGTEAFF. The CDR3 DNA is TGTGCCAGCAGGCGGGACAGGGGGCCTTCAGGCACTGAAGCTTTCTTT. The J gene is TRBJ1-1, the V gene TRBV2, with TRBD1 matching 12 bases. V was pared by 6 bases and J by 4 bases, with 9 bases of the junction left unmatched. Germline V gene sequence: CDR1 SNHLY, CDR2 FYNNEI. This CDR3 comprises 16 residues.

The rearrangement joins TRBV2 to TRBJ2-7, with 13 nucleotides matching TRBD2. The junction had 13 bases not matched to a gene; V was cut back by 6 bases and J by 5 bases. Germline CDR1 and CDR2: SNHLY and FYNNEI. CDR3 length: 17 residues. In DNA form, the CDR3 reads TGTGCCAGCAGGGGACCACTGCCACTAGCGGGGGGGGACGAGCAGTACTTC. It translates to CASRGPLPLAGGDEQYF.

This clone was picked up a small number of times. This chain links TRBV6-5 with TRBJ1-6; D is ambiguous. The CDR3 length is 15 residues. Germline V lookup: CDR1 MNHEY, CDR2 SVGAGI. V lost 2 bases, J lost 0 bases, and 5 bases lay in between. CDR3 sequence: CASSYGSSYNSPLHF. The CDR3 bases are TGTGCCAGCAGTTACGGGAGCTCCTATAATTCACCCCTCCACTTT.

The genes are TRBV19 and TRBJ2-2; TRBD2 might be the D (5 bases). The germline V gene has CDR1 LNHDA and CDR2 SQIVND (reference sequence). The V gene lost 5 bases and the J gene lost 1 base, with 11 bases spanning the gap. The CDR3 loop spans 15 amino acids. CDR3 DNA sequence: TGTGCCAGTAGTCCGGACGGAGGGAACACCGGGGAGCTGTTTTTT. This translates into CASSPDGGNTGELFF.